The 20 T cell receptor beta chains below were found in one sample sequenced in a study of Ad26.COV2.S vaccination and SARS-CoV-2 variants. Assay: immunoSEQ multiplex PCR; the TCRdb copy retains only in-frame clones and omits some. This sample carries 300,000 to 400,000 clones, roughly 90% of them seen once, and the ten largest clones take 6.4%. Treatment indicated: around 19 received Ad26.COV2.S at low or high dose, single or two shots; roughly 5 received placebo; per-sample allocation not given. On day 63 after the first injection, vaccine and placebo recipients gave samples. This specimen consisted of peripheral blood, obtained in a trial of Ad26.COV2.S vaccine versus placebo. All receptors come from a person between 18 and 65 years old who received the Ad26.COV2.S COVID-19 vaccine or a placebo.

The chain couples TRBV19 to TRBJ2-7, with a tentative D call TRBD2 (5 bases). Germline V CDR1 and CDR2: LNHDA, SQIVND (reference sequence). Trimming stripped 3 bases from V and 7 bases from J, with 16 bases between. CDR3 length: 14 amino acids. The CDR3 sequence: CASSMGSSLGEQYF. CDR3 DNA: TGTGCCAGTAGTATGGGGAGTTCCTTGGGGGAGCAGTACTTC.

This sequence joins TRBV29-1 and TRBJ2-7, with 9 bases lining up with TRBD1. Germline lookup yields CDR1 SQVTM and CDR2 ANQGSEA. This CDR3 has 12 amino acids. The junction had 6 bases not matched to a gene; V was cut back by 7 bases and J by 5 bases. The CDR3 bases are TGCAGCGGCAAGGACAGGGGTGACGAGCAGTACTTC. Its translation: CSGKDRGDEQYF.

J is TRBJ1-1 and V is TRBV7-3; 7 bases match TRBD1. The length of the CDR3 is 17 residues. After removal of 2 bases from V and 7 bases from J, the junction contained 16 bases not matched to a gene. In germline, CDR1 is SGHTA, CDR2 FQGTGA. This CDR3 is CASSLLRGPSAGDEAFF. The CDR3, as DNA: TGTGCCAGCAGCTTATTAAGGGGGCCATCGGCAGGGGATGAAGCTTTCTTT. Combining the CDR3 with reference TRBV7-3 and TRBJ1-1 gives the whole variable domain GAGVSQTPSNKVTEKGKYVELRCDPISGHTALYWYRQSLGQGPEFLIYFQGTGAADDSGLPNDRFFAVRPEGSVSTLKIQRTERGDSAVYLCASSLLRGPSAGDEAFFGQGTRLTVV.

V gene TRBV6-5 combines with J gene TRBJ2-7; 7 bases agree with TRBD2. The CDR3 spans 14 residues. Germline V CDR1 and CDR2: MNHEY, SVGAGI. J was trimmed by 2 bases and V by 0 bases; bases with no gene match: 1. CDR3 coding DNA: TGTGCCAGCAGTTACTCGGGGGGGACCTACGAGCAGTACTTC. As protein: CASSYSGGTYEQYF.

At least ten counts were recorded for this clone. This chain connects TRBV29-1 to TRBJ1-5; D ambiguous. In germline, CDR1 is SQVTM, CDR2 ANQGSEA. The CDR3 is made up of 12 amino acids. Trimming removed 5 bases at V and 2 bases at J, with 7 bases between. The CDR3 nucleotides are TGCAGCGTTCTCAGCGGCAATCAGCCCCAGCATTTT. It yields the protein CSVLSGNQPQHF.

V usage is TRBV4-3 and J usage is TRBJ2-1, with 8 bases that match TRBD2. The CDR3 spans 13 residues. Germline V gives CDR1 LGHNA, CDR2 YSLEER. Trimming at V came to 7 bases and at J to 3 bases, leaving 2 bases not matched to a gene. The CDR3 DNA reads TGCGCCAGCACGGGACTAGGCTACAATGAGCAGTTCTTC. It encodes CASTGLGYNEQFF.

The J gene is TRBJ1-6, the V gene TRBV19; D is unresolved. Germline V lookup: CDR1 LNHDA, CDR2 SQIVND (reference sequence). This CDR3 has 14 residues. Trimming pared 6 bases from V and 0 bases from J, leaving 6 bases between. The CDR3: CASRPPSYNSPLHF. CDR3 sequence (DNA): TGTGCCAGTAGGCCCCCCTCCTATAATTCACCCCTCCACTTT.

The genes are TRBV9 and TRBJ2-3; TRBD1 agrees at 10 bases. The V and J ends lost 3 bases and 3 bases, in that order; junction bases with no gene match: 7. CDR3 size: 16 residues. CDR1 and CDR2 (germline): SGDLS, YYNGEE. DNA for the CDR3: TGTGCCAGCAGCGAAAGGGGACAGGGGTATACAGATACGCAGTATTTT. This codes for CASSERGQGYTDTQYF. Supplemented by reference TRBV9 and TRBJ2-3, the full variable domain reads DSGVTQTPKHLITATGQRVTLRCSPRSGDLSVYWYQQSLDQGLQFLIQYYNGEERAKGNILERFSAQQFPDLHSELNLSSLELGDSALYFCASSERGQGYTDTQYFGPGTRLTVL.

J is TRBJ2-3 and V is TRBV30; TRBD2 matches at 13 bases. Looked up from germline, CDR1 is GTSNPN and CDR2 is SVGIG (reference sequence). V shed 7 bases and J 1 base; nucleotides not matched to a gene: 5. The CDR3 extends over 15 amino acids. CDR3 nucleotide sequence: TGTGCCTCCTCCGGGACTAGCGGGGGCACAGATACGCAGTATTTT. As protein: CASSGTSGGTDTQYF.

The CDR3 loop is CAITARDRVSSDTQYF. In DNA, the CDR3 is TGTGCCATCACCGCCCGGGACAGGGTGAGTTCAGATACGCAGTATTTT. The genes are TRBV10-3 and TRBJ2-3; 9 bases fit TRBD1. The length of the CDR3 is 16 residues. CDR1 and CDR2 from the germline V gene are ENHRY and SYGVKD. V lost 7 bases, J lost 4 bases, and 12 bases stayed unmatched.

V gene TRBV6-2 or TRBV6-3 combines with J gene TRBJ2-7, with a weak D call TRBD1 (6 bases). This CDR3 has 15 amino acids. Germline V lookup: CDR1 MNHEY, CDR2 SVGEGT. V shed 1 base and J shed 0 bases, with 10 bases lying between them. The CDR3 sequence: CASSYFLDSSYEQYF. The CDR3 bases are TGTGCCAGCAGTTACTTCCTGGACAGCTCCTACGAGCAGTACTTC.

The chain couples TRBV19 to TRBJ1-1; the D gene is possibly TRBD1 (6 bases). With 7 bases removed from V and 4 bases from J, the gap between germline ends came to 13 bases. This CDR3 is 13 amino acids long. Germline lookup yields CDR1 LNHDA and CDR2 SQIVND (reference sequence). The CDR3 loop reads CASTQGRGTEAFF. CDR3 bases: TGTGCCAGTACCCAGGGCAGGGGCACTGAAGCTTTCTTT.

This clone was seen more than once but under ten times. The chain joins TRBV5-1 to TRBJ1-3; tentative D call: TRBD1 (5 bases). Germline loops: CDR1 SGHRS, CDR2 YFSETQ. CDR3 size: 16 residues. Trimming removed 4 bases at V and 3 bases at J, with 17 bases between. The CDR3 loop is CASSRGSGIDGNTIYF. DNA for the CDR3: TGCGCCAGCAGCCGGGGGTCGGGCATAGATGGAAACACCATATATTTT.

In this sample, this clone turned up once. This rearrangement joins TRBV11-2 to TRBJ1-1; D call uncertain. CDR1 SGHAT and CDR2 FQNNGV come from the germline V gene. The CDR3 is made up of 13 amino acids. With 5 bases removed from V and 2 bases from J, the gap between germline ends came to 9 bases. The CDR3 spells CASSPRPNTEAFF. Here the CDR3 DNA reads TGTGCCAGCAGCCCTCGCCCCAACACTGAAGCTTTCTTT.

The chain recombines TRBV3-1 (or the pseudogene TRBV3-2) with TRBJ2-7; D not certain. The germline CDR1 and CDR2 sequences are LGHDT and YNNKEL (reference sequence). CDR3 length: 15 amino acids. The germline V and J ends were trimmed by 1 base and 0 bases, with 10 bases remaining between them. The DNA for the CDR3 is TGTGCCAGCAGCCAAGTCAAGTCGAGCTCCTACGAGCAGTACTTC. It specifies CASSQVKSSSYEQYF.

This chain connects TRBV5-4 to TRBJ2-3, with 7 bases identical to TRBD1. V gave up 2 bases and J gave up 2 bases; unmatched junction bases: 11. Looked up from germline, CDR1 is SGHNT and CDR2 is YYREEE (reference sequence). This CDR3 has 17 amino acids. The DNA for the CDR3 is TGTGCCAGCAGCTTAATGAAGGGGGCTATTAACACAGATACGCAGTATTTT. Protein: CASSLMKGAINTDTQYF.

This clone was observed a handful of times. The DNA of the CDR3 is TGTGCCAGCAGCCAAGATAAATACACTGAAGCTTTCTTT. Translation gives CASSQDKYTEAFF. This chain joins TRBV3-1 (or the pseudogene TRBV3-2) and TRBJ1-1, with D unresolved. V was cut by 0 bases and J by 3 bases, with 5 bases left in between. The CDR3 has 13 residues. The germline gives CDR1 LGHDT, CDR2 YNNKEL (reference sequence).

The chain combines TRBV12-3 or TRBV12-4 with TRBJ1-5, with D unclear. V was pared by 2 bases and J by 9 bases, with 8 bases between. The CDR3 sequence is 12 residues long. The CDR3 sequence: CASSLSAGPQHF. In nucleotides, the CDR3 is TGTGCCAGCAGTTTATCTGCCGGGCCCCAGCATTTT.

The chain couples TRBV9 to TRBJ2-3; 8 bases are a match to TRBD1. Germline V gene lookup returns CDR1 SGDLS and CDR2 YYNGEE. V lost 0 bases to trimming and J lost 1 base; unmatched junction nucleotides: 1. The length of the CDR3 is 15 residues. Written as DNA, the CDR3 is TGTGCCAGCAGCGTAGAGGACAGGGGCACAGATACGCAGTATTTT. The encoded protein is CASSVEDRGTDTQYF.

This rearrangement joins TRBV3-1 (or the pseudogene TRBV3-2) to TRBJ2-3, with TRBD2 matching 12 bases. Trimming at V came to 4 bases and at J to 4 bases, leaving 9 bases not matched to a gene. CDR1 is LGHDT, CDR2 YNNKEL, per germline (reference sequence). This CDR3 has 17 amino acids. CDR3 region: CASSPRFPSGRADTQYF. CDR3 in DNA: TGTGCCAGCAGCCCCCGCTTTCCTAGCGGGAGGGCAGATACGCAGTATTTT.